This T cell receptor (beta chain) comes out of a study of blood T cell repertoires in COVID-19. Study as a whole: From the United States, Italy and Spain came samples of acute and convalescent COVID-19. PBMCs, B-cell-depleted T cells, or T cells were the source of the cDNA or gDNA that made up the material.

Authors' methods: Cell counts per sample came from amplifying reference gene primers. Profiled with immunoSEQ multiplex PCR; TCRdb holds only in-frame clones, not every one. The D gene and trimming were derived from the DNA, and the V and J assignments and clone size from that table. The sample includes some 150,000 clones, 88% of them seen just once. Sequenced input: peripheral blood. The clonotype originates from a man aged 45-65 years with active or convalescent COVID-19.

CDR3 region: CASSKLPSIRGTEAFF. The CDR3 bases are TGTGCCAGCAGCAAACTCCCCTCGATCCGGGGGACTGAAGCTTTCTTT. The rearrangement links TRBV21-1 to TRBJ1-1. TRBV21-1 is flagged as a pseudogene. The CDR3 totals 16 residues.